These 8 T cell receptor beta chains came from one sample sequenced in a study of blood T cells in healthy people across ages. A second PCR of roughly 7 to 11 cycles used a sample-barcoded 5' primer and a J-beta primer mix. Via MiXCR, TCRdb re-called the 5' RACE reads, giving one row per CDR3 protein. The sample records hundreds of thousands of distinct CDR3 sequences, approximately 49% being singletons. The source material was blood. These receptors were collected from a woman between 55 and 75 years old in good health.

This clonotype was detected a few times. The chain couples TRBV5-1 to TRBJ2-1; D possibly corresponds to TRBD2 (6 bases). The V end lost 4 bases, the J end lost 1 base, and 15 bases lay between the germline ends. Germline loops: CDR1 SGHRS, CDR2 YFSETQ. This CDR3 contains 16 residues. Written as DNA, the CDR3 is TGCGCCAGCAGCAAGGTTGGACTACGATCCTACAATGAGCAGTTCTTC. Its translation: CASSKVGLRSYNEQFF. The full variable domain, rest sourced from reference TRBV5-1 and TRBJ2-1, is KAGVTQTPRYLIKTRGQQVTLSCSPISGHRSVSWYQQTPGQGLQFLFEYFSETQRNKGNFPGRFSGRQFSNSRSEMNVSTLELGDSALYLCASSKVGLRSYNEQFFGPGTRLTVL.

This chain uses TRBV15 with TRBJ1-2, with D tentatively TRBD1 (5 bases). V was shortened by 0 bases and J by 6 bases, with 11 bases between the two germline ends. The CDR3 runs to 14 residues. From germline, CDR1 is LNHNV and CDR2 YYDKDF (reference sequence). CDR3 nucleotide sequence: TGTGCCACCAGCAGAGATGGGGCAGACCATGGCTACACCTTC. Encoded protein: CATSRDGADHGYTF. The whole variable domain, remainder taken from reference TRBV15 and TRBJ1-2, is DAMVIQNPRYQVTQFGKPVTLSCSQTLNHNVMYWYQQKSSQAPKLLFHYYDKDFNNEADTPDNFQSRRPNTSFCFLDIRSPGLGDTAMYLCATSRDGADHGYTFGSGTRLTVV.

This clonotype was observed many times. This sequence joins TRBV20-1 and TRBJ1-6; D gene uncertain. The V and J ends lost 0 bases and 7 bases respectively, with 10 bases between them. Per germline, CDR1 DFQATT and CDR2 SNEGSKA (reference sequence). The CDR3 spans 14 residues. CDR3 nucleotide sequence: TGCAGTGCTAGAGATCTTACAGTCAATTCACCCCTCCACTTT. Translated: CSARDLTVNSPLHF.

The chain combines TRBV28 with TRBJ2-1, with TRBD2 as a possible D gene (5 bases). V gave up 6 bases and J gave up 6 bases, with 15 bases separating them. The germline gives CDR1 MDHEN, CDR2 SYDVKM. This CDR3 has 14 amino acids. The CDR3 DNA sequence: TGTGCCAGCAGGTCCCCCTCCGGGGTCAATGAGCAGTTCTTC. It translates to CASRSPSGVNEQFF.

This clonotype has more than one count but fewer than ten. This chain joins TRBV6-2 or TRBV6-3 and TRBJ1-1; no definite D call. Trimming pared 6 bases from V and 3 bases from J, leaving 11 bases between. CDR1 is MNHEY and CDR2 is SVGEGT in the germline V gene. This CDR3 comprises 13 residues. This CDR3 reads CASRLSRYTEAFF. DNA of the CDR3: TGTGCCAGCAGGCTCTCGAGATACACTGAAGCTTTCTTT.

Here the CDR3 reads CASSPSGPFNEQFF. The DNA of the CDR3 is TGTGCCAGCAGTCCCTCTGGACCCTTCAATGAGCAGTTCTTC. The chain is built from TRBV6-5 and TRBJ2-1, with D unresolved. Trimming pared 5 bases from V and 6 bases from J, leaving 14 bases between. Germline values: CDR1 MNHEY, CDR2 SVGAGI. The length of the CDR3 is 14 residues.

The gene calls are TRBV20-1 and TRBJ2-2; the match to TRBD2 covers 7 bases. Germline-derived CDR1 and CDR2 are DFQATT and SNEGSKA (reference sequence). The CDR3 runs to 14 residues. The V and J ends lost 5 bases and 6 bases, in that order; junction bases with no gene match: 9. The CDR3 coding sequence is TGCAGTGCTCCCGGGACTAATAGCCCCGGGGAGCTGTTTTTT. Its translation is CSAPGTNSPGELFF.

A word on this clonotype: A junction end diverges from the germline sequence, so it may reflect a read error. The chain uses TRBV30 and TRBJ1-2; D not resolved. CDR1 GTSNPN and CDR2 SVGIG come from the germline V gene (reference sequence). CDR3 length equals 14 residues. CDR3 residues: CAWSVPETNHGYTF. As DNA, the CDR3 is TGTGCCTGGAGTGTACCTGAGACTAACCATGGCTACACCTTC.